The present T cell receptor (beta chain) was sequenced within a study of radiation and T cells in renal cell carcinoma. Trimming took off 3 bases at V and 8 bases at J, with 10 bases between the two ends. The CDR3 consists of 12 residues. Per germline, CDR1 KGHSH and CDR2 LQKENI. Points from the study as a whole: In blood, top tumor clones expanded by 2 weeks, shrinking by 4.

Some clones are missing from TCRdb's copy, which holds only in-frame ones; the method was immunoSEQ multiplex PCR. Of about 130,000 clones listed, 70% to 90% are singletons. In regard to this clone: The antigen is not known.

Time point specified: baseline pretreatment blood. Treatment meaning: 15 Gy SBRT to primary tumor, nephrectomy 4 weeks later. The gene calls are TRBV18 and TRBJ1-2; no definite D call. The clonotype was recovered from a woman between 45 and 60 years old with renal cell carcinoma. The sample here was blood, taken from a patient whose treatment included radiotherapy and nephrectomy. CDR3 nucleotide sequence: TGTGCCAGCTCACCTAATGGGGAGGGCTACACCTTC. Amino acid sequence: CASSPNGEGYTF.